These T cell receptor beta chains were read from a single sample in a study of molecular identifiers for immune sequencing clone quantification. One entry per CDR3 protein results from TCRdb running MiXCR on the PCR reads. The data contain some 94,000 distinct CDR3 sequences, more than 20% of them singletons. The specimen was naive CD8+ T cells from blood, with Jurkat cell RNA spiked in. These receptors all come from a human donor in good health. Some libraries in this study had Jurkat cell RNA spiked in. Each CDR3 is given without its conserved first and last residue. The order of the fields is CDR3 protein, J gene, V gene.

CDR3aa: AISDLRSNYGYT
j_gene: TRBJ1-2
v_gene: TRBV10-3

CDR3aa: AWNQGSLEAF
j_gene: TRBJ1-1
v_gene: TRBV30

CDR3aa: ASRDSYTGELF
j_gene: TRBJ2-2
v_gene: TRBV6-5

CDR3aa: ASSMDLGTGELF
j_gene: TRBJ2-2
v_gene: TRBV19

CDR3aa: ASSLVDWGDTEAF
j_gene: TRBJ1-1
v_gene: TRBV7-9

CDR3aa: SVVLAGSTGELF
j_gene: TRBJ2-2
v_gene: TRBV29-1

CDR3aa: SARDYEDSYEQY
j_gene: TRBJ2-7
v_gene: TRBV20-1

CDR3aa: SPQVETDTHY
j_gene: TRBJ2-3
v_gene: TRBV20-1

CDR3aa: ASTPLRLPGEQY
j_gene: TRBJ2-7
v_gene: TRBV6-5

CDR3aa: ASRNRDSYEQY
j_gene: TRBJ2-7
v_gene: TRBV5-4

CDR3aa: ASREEVGQPQH
j_gene: TRBJ1-5
v_gene: TRBV6-2/TRBV6-3

CDR3aa: ASSLYPQVFQAYEQY
j_gene: TRBJ2-7
v_gene: TRBV27

CDR3aa: ASSLGREYEQY
j_gene: TRBJ2-7
v_gene: TRBV5-8

CDR3aa: SVEFPGDNEQY
j_gene: TRBJ2-7
v_gene: TRBV29-1

CDR3aa: ASSWAGGGYEQY
j_gene: TRBJ2-7
v_gene: TRBV5-5

CDR3aa: ASSQDDRMNTEAF
j_gene: TRBJ1-1
v_gene: TRBV3-1

CDR3aa: ASSLNAGAGPYEQY
j_gene: TRBJ2-7
v_gene: TRBV27

CDR3aa: ASSRGYGYEQY
j_gene: TRBJ2-7
v_gene: TRBV6-2/TRBV6-3

CDR3aa: SVEERGNEQF
j_gene: TRBJ2-1
v_gene: TRBV29-1

CDR3aa: ASSFTGVYEQY
j_gene: TRBJ2-7
v_gene: TRBV5-1

CDR3aa: ASSPGTSGKTQY
j_gene: TRBJ2-5
v_gene: TRBV5-1

CDR3aa: ASSDVYRETQY
j_gene: TRBJ2-5
v_gene: TRBV25-1

CDR3aa: ASSQGDRDRGETQY
j_gene: TRBJ2-5
v_gene: TRBV14

CDR3aa: ASNLGQYSNQPQH
j_gene: TRBJ1-5
v_gene: TRBV19

CDR3aa: ASKGETSNQPQH
j_gene: TRBJ1-5
v_gene: TRBV6-2/TRBV6-3

CDR3aa: ASSQEYNSPGSPLH
j_gene: TRBJ1-6
v_gene: TRBV4-3

CDR3aa: ASSWGQKTEAF
j_gene: TRBJ1-1
v_gene: TRBV7-2

CDR3aa: ASSVGRLSNGQF
j_gene: TRBJ2-1
v_gene: TRBV9

CDR3aa: ASSFHPGSSLSSYNSPLH
j_gene: TRBJ1-6
v_gene: TRBV7-2

CDR3aa: ASSQNGVTRNEAF
j_gene: TRBJ1-1
v_gene: TRBV4-1

CDR3aa: ASSYGGTLTYEQY
j_gene: TRBJ2-7
v_gene: TRBV11-2

CDR3aa: ASSELTTGDLGTGELF
j_gene: TRBJ2-2
v_gene: TRBV25-1

CDR3aa: ASSQEPGLAGGPTDTQY
j_gene: TRBJ2-3
v_gene: TRBV4-3

CDR3aa: SVDGTETYNEQF
j_gene: TRBJ2-1
v_gene: TRBV29-1

CDR3aa: ASSHTEDRAQGYGYT
j_gene: TRBJ1-2
v_gene: TRBV6-6

CDR3aa: ASSHTAGPGDQPQH
j_gene: TRBJ1-5
v_gene: TRBV12-3/TRBV12-4

CDR3aa: ASSEALRGGRGSDTQY
j_gene: TRBJ2-3
v_gene: TRBV6-1

CDR3aa: ASSPGLDYEQY
j_gene: TRBJ2-7
v_gene: TRBV28

CDR3aa: ASSIASRASSYNEQF
j_gene: TRBJ2-1
v_gene: TRBV19

CDR3aa: ASRFGPEAF
j_gene: TRBJ1-1
v_gene: TRBV19

CDR3aa: ASSFGQEQF
j_gene: TRBJ2-1
v_gene: TRBV5-1

CDR3aa: ASSQDGGDSYEQY
j_gene: TRBJ2-7
v_gene: TRBV3-1

CDR3aa: ASSSAYEQY
j_gene: TRBJ2-7
v_gene: TRBV7-9

CDR3aa: ASSPKNTGELF
j_gene: TRBJ2-2
v_gene: TRBV7-6

CDR3aa: ASSESSYDGEQF
j_gene: TRBJ2-1
v_gene: TRBV19

CDR3aa: ASSLGGPYYGYT
j_gene: TRBJ1-2
v_gene: TRBV11-2

CDR3aa: SASWDTDYEQC
j_gene: TRBJ2-7
v_gene: TRBV20-1

CDR3aa: ASSLVLGTEAF
j_gene: TRBJ1-1
v_gene: TRBV11-3

CDR3aa: ASSFSDSSYNEQF
j_gene: TRBJ2-1
v_gene: TRBV11-3

CDR3aa: ASSQRGSNQPQH
j_gene: TRBJ1-5
v_gene: TRBV9

CDR3aa: ASSYPFWDSNEKLF
j_gene: TRBJ1-4
v_gene: TRBV7-9

CDR3aa: ASSVAGLSYNEQF
j_gene: TRBJ2-1
v_gene: TRBV9

CDR3aa: ASSIGTLYGYT
j_gene: TRBJ1-2
v_gene: TRBV19

CDR3aa: AWSLTELNQPQH
j_gene: TRBJ1-5
v_gene: TRBV30

CDR3aa: ASSGTGDGYT
j_gene: TRBJ1-2
v_gene: TRBV28

CDR3aa: ASSQEVSGRAAYNEQF
j_gene: TRBJ2-1
v_gene: TRBV4-3